What follows is one T cell receptor (beta chain) and its context. Antigen specificity is unknown. The sample originates from a study of cytomegalovirus exposure and HLA in healthy donors. Across the study: Membership in the Caucasian-associated ancestry cluster was found for 81% of roughly 400 genotyped donors.

Germline CDR1 and CDR2: SEHNR and FQNEAQ (reference sequence). The CDR3 extends over 17 amino acids. Germline trimming cut 6 bases from V and 4 bases from J; bases unmatched to any gene: 14. A multiplex PCR was run with 60 Vbeta primers and 13 Jbeta primers. Libraries were prepared by immunoSEQ multiplex PCR; TCRdb keeps only in-frame clonotypes and omits some of them. The profile shows more than 110,000 clones, around 76% of them singletons. Study-wide results and limits: A missense DCLRE1C variant was associated with V- and J-gene trimming of TCR beta chains in a later analysis, and an independent cohort replicated the association. Further analysis, carried out later, found HLA-associated TCR beta chains more clonally expanded than equally common other chains. In an earlier analysis, about 87% or about 30%: the productive usage of most TCR beta V segments.

The rearrangement links TRBV7-9 to TRBJ2-5; 10 bases are shared with TRBD2. Sequences were obtained from PBMCs. The TCR sequence derives from a male donor in good health and CMV-seronegative. The chain's CDR3 is CASRLRTSGLGGETQYF. The CDR3 bases are TGTGCCAGCAGGCTAAGGACTAGCGGCCTCGGAGGAGAGACCCAGTACTTC.